The next 22 T cell receptor beta chains were all read from a single sample in a study of blood T cell repertoires in COVID-19. Generated by immunoSEQ multiplex PCR, the TCRdb table keeps only in-frame clones and is missing some. The repertoire holds about 180,000 clones, with around 82% as singletons. The sequencing sample was made of peripheral blood. These receptor sequences come from a man older than 75 with COVID-19, enrolled during active disease.

The chain is built from TRBV4-2 and TRBJ2-1; 7 bases align to TRBD1. The CDR3 runs 16 residues. CDR1 LGHNA and CDR2 YNFKEQ come from the germline V gene. J was trimmed by 2 bases and V by 1 base; bases with no gene match: 5. The CDR3 loop is CASSQGGGLTYNEQFF. The CDR3 nucleotides read TGTGCCAGCAGCCAAGGAGGGGGCCTCACCTACAATGAGCAGTTCTTC.

This clone was recorded only once. This chain links TRBV9 with TRBJ1-2, with D uncertain. V dropped 0 bases and J dropped 2 bases, with 14 bases sitting between them. The CDR3 loop spans 16 amino acids. Per germline, CDR1 SGDLS and CDR2 YYNGEE. CDR3 coding DNA: TGTGCCAGCAGCGTAGGTGGGCAGGCGCAAAACTATGGCTACACCTTC. Amino acid sequence: CASSVGGQAQNYGYTF.

The chain combines TRBV4-2 with TRBJ2-3, with 7 bases fitting TRBD2. CDR3 size: 16 residues. From germline, CDR1 is LGHNA and CDR2 YNFKEQ. J was trimmed by 0 bases and V by 0 bases; bases with no gene match: 3. The CDR3 is CASSQEPGGSTDTQYF. The CDR3 region has the DNA TGTGCCAGCAGCCAAGAACCGGGGGGTAGCACAGATACGCAGTATTTT.

CDR3 DNA: TGTGCCAGTAGTTTAGGACGGAGTACTACGAACACTGAAGCTTTCTTT. Encoded protein: CASSLGRSTTNTEAFF. The chain recombines TRBV19 with TRBJ1-1; D remains ambiguous. This CDR3 has 16 amino acids. Trimming took 5 bases from V and 1 from J, leaving 17 bases between them. Germline loops: CDR1 LNHDA, CDR2 SQIVND (reference sequence).

This clone was detected a few times. The rearrangement links TRBV5-1 to TRBJ2-5; TRBD1 matches 9 bases. Germline lookup yields CDR1 SGHRS and CDR2 YFSETQ. With 0 bases clipped from V and 0 bases from J, the junction kept 3 bases outside the gene matches. The CDR3 is 16 amino acids. The chain's CDR3 is CASSLGGTGNQETQYF. As DNA, the CDR3 is TGCGCCAGCAGCTTGGGCGGGACAGGGAACCAAGAGACCCAGTACTTC. Drawing the rest from reference TRBV5-1 and TRBJ2-5, the complete variable domain is KAGVTQTPRYLIKTRGQQVTLSCSPISGHRSVSWYQQTPGQGLQFLFEYFSETQRNKGNFPGRFSGRQFSNSRSEMNVSTLELGDSALYLCASSLGGTGNQETQYFGPGTRLLVL.

The J gene is TRBJ2-7, the V gene TRBV2; TRBD1 matches at 8 bases. CDR3 size: 12 residues. Germline CDR1 reads SNHLY; CDR2 reads FYNNEI. With V trimmed by 6 bases and J by 12 bases, 10 bases remained unmatched. The CDR3 DNA reads TGTGCCAGCAGCGACAGGTTACAGGGGGGGTACTTC. Protein: CASSDRLQGGYF.

V is TRBV7-8 and J is TRBJ1-5, with D unresolved. The germline V gene has CDR1 SGHVS and CDR2 FQNEAQ. Trimming removed 2 bases at V and 0 bases at J, with 8 bases between. The CDR3 sequence is 15 residues long. The CDR3, as DNA: TGTGCCAGCAGCTTATTGCCAGATAGCAATCAGCCCCAGCATTTT. It is translated as CASSLLPDSNQPQHF.

DNA for the CDR3: TGTGCCGGAGCCCTAGCGGGAGGCACAGATACGCAGTATTTT. Amino acids: CAGALAGGTDTQYF. The genes are TRBV6-6 and TRBJ2-3; 10 bases align to TRBD2. The V and J ends lost 11 bases and 1 base, in that order; junction bases with no gene match: 6. The CDR3 totals 14 residues. Germline V gene sequence: CDR1 MNHNY, CDR2 SVGAGI (reference sequence).

The sample holds a few counts of this clone. The V and J genes are TRBV6-5 and TRBJ1-5, with D hard to call. Germline V gene data show CDR1 as MNHEY and CDR2 as SVGAGI. Trimming took 7 bases from V and 3 from J, leaving 10 bases between them. This CDR3 contains 13 residues. DNA of the CDR3: TGTGCCAGCACCAAGCTAACCAATCAGCCCCAGCATTTT. Its protein is CASTKLTNQPQHF.

By its share, this clone is medium-sized. The genes are TRBV7-9 and TRBJ2-3; 8 bases fit TRBD1. The V gene's germline CDR1 is SEHNR and CDR2 FQNEAQ (reference sequence). The CDR3 loop spans 14 amino acids. V trimming: 9 bases; J trimming: 3 bases; junction bases outside the gene matches: 8. The CDR3 here is CASAGTGVTDTQYF. As DNA, the CDR3 is TGTGCCAGTGCCGGGACAGGCGTTACAGATACGCAGTATTTT.

This sequence joins TRBV6-5 and TRBJ1-6, with TRBD1 as a possible D gene (6 bases). Trimming removed 0 bases at V and 10 bases at J, with 13 bases between. Germline V gene data show CDR1 as MNHEY and CDR2 as SVGAGI. The CDR3 contains 15 residues. The CDR3 spells CASSYSRGMGSPLHF. DNA of the CDR3: TGTGCCAGCAGTTACTCAAGGGGGATGGGGTCACCCCTCCACTTT.

This rearrangement joins TRBV7-2 to TRBJ2-5; TRBD2 aligns across 9 bases. V shed 2 bases, J shed 5 bases, and the junction held 9 bases outside the gene matches. This CDR3 region has 16 residues. Germline V gives CDR1 SGHTA, CDR2 FQGNSA. The CDR3 DNA follows: TGTGCCAGCAGCTTAAATAGCGGGGGAGTGGGGGAGACCCAGTACTTC. Its protein is CASSLNSGGVGETQYF.

The chain recombines TRBV5-4 with TRBJ1-5; D not certain. The V and J ends lost 4 bases and 5 bases respectively, with 13 bases between them. CDR3 size: 14 residues. In germline, CDR1 is SGHNT, CDR2 YYREEE (reference sequence). The DNA for the CDR3 is TGTGCCAGCAGCCTGGGAAGGGAGGATCAGCCCCAGCATTTT. Translation: CASSLGREDQPQHF.

The chain carries TRBV30 and TRBJ1-5; TRBD1 is a possible D gene (5 bases). The CDR3 totals 14 residues. Germline loops: CDR1 GTSNPN, CDR2 SVGIG (reference sequence). V was pared by 3 bases and J by 6 bases, with 15 bases between. The CDR3 bases are TGTGCCTGGAGAGGGAGGGCGCAGGGTCAGCCCCAGCATTTT. This sequence encodes CAWRGRAQGQPQHF.

The chain joins TRBV5-8 to TRBJ1-5; D not certain. Trimming cost V 4 bases and J 2 bases, with 16 bases left between them. This CDR3 has 16 amino acids. Germline V CDR1 and CDR2: SGHTS, YDEGEE. This chain's CDR3 is CASSPRVLRGNQPQHF. For the CDR3, the DNA is TGTGCCAGCAGCCCACGGGTGCTGCGGGGCAATCAGCCCCAGCATTTT.

In this sample, this clone turned up once. The chain uses TRBV3-1 (or the pseudogene TRBV3-2) and TRBJ2-1; tentative D call: TRBD2 (5 bases). Germline V gene sequence: CDR1 LGHDT, CDR2 YNNKEL (reference sequence). Trimming stripped 4 bases from V and 15 bases from J, with 22 bases between. CDR3 length: 14 amino acids. The CDR3, as DNA: TGTGCCAGCAGCCCTCAACTACCGGGAACCCCAGGGTTCTTC. This gives the protein CASSPQLPGTPGFF.

The chain has TRBV3-1 (or the pseudogene TRBV3-2) and TRBJ1-3; 8 bases agree with TRBD1. CDR3 length equals 17 residues. The ends lost 2 bases at V and 0 bases at J; junction bases unmatched: 6. Per the germline V gene, CDR1 is LGHDT and CDR2 is YNNKEL (reference sequence). The CDR3 coding sequence is TGTGCCAGCAGCCAACCTCAGGGGGCGTTCTCTGGAAACACCATATATTTT. Translation gives CASSQPQGAFSGNTIYF.

This rearrangement joins TRBV7-2 to TRBJ2-2; 10 bases line up with TRBD2. This CDR3 has 17 amino acids. V was pared by 2 bases and J by 5 bases, with 8 bases of the junction left unmatched. Germline V gene data show CDR1 as SGHTA and CDR2 as FQGNSA. The CDR3 sequence is CASSLPAGGFATGELFF. As DNA, the CDR3 is TGTGCCAGCAGCTTACCAGCGGGGGGGTTTGCGACCGGGGAGCTGTTTTTT.

This clone showed up just once. The V gene is TRBV3-1 (or the pseudogene TRBV3-2), the J gene TRBJ2-1, with D possibly matching TRBD1 (5 bases). The CDR3 spans 13 residues. Germline V gene lookup returns CDR1 LGHDT and CDR2 YNNKEL (reference sequence). Trimming cost V 1 base and J 6 bases, with 7 bases left between them. DNA for the CDR3: TGTGCCAGCAGCCAAGGAAGGGGCAATGAGCAGTTCTTC. Translating it yields CASSQGRGNEQFF.

At least ten counts were recorded for this clone. The chain combines TRBV18 with TRBJ2-7; 9 positions agree with TRBD1. The V and J ends lost 6 bases and 5 bases, in that order; junction bases with no gene match: 11. Per the germline V gene, CDR1 is KGHSH and CDR2 is LQKENI. The CDR3 contains 15 residues. In DNA form, the CDR3 reads TGTGCCAGCTCCCTAGGACAGGGGCGGATGAACGAGCAGTACTTC. This codes for CASSLGQGRMNEQYF.

The gene calls are TRBV9 and TRBJ1-3, with TRBD1 as a possible D gene (6 bases). Germline values: CDR1 SGDLS, CDR2 YYNGEE. Trimming shortened V by 0 bases and J by 2 bases, and 12 bases separated the two germline ends. CDR3 length equals 16 residues. CDR3 loop: CASSVEGNRAGNTIYF. CDR3 DNA: TGTGCCAGCAGCGTAGAGGGAAACAGGGCTGGAAACACCATATATTTT.

This chain connects TRBV6-5 to TRBJ1-1; tentatively, D is TRBD1 (5 bases). The length of the CDR3 is 15 residues. Germline V gene sequence: CDR1 MNHEY, CDR2 SVGAGI. V was clipped by 5 bases and J by 6 bases, with 19 bases between them. In DNA, the CDR3 is TGTGCCAGCAGTACCCCCCGACAGCCCACCTCTGAAGCTTTCTTT. As protein: CASSTPRQPTSEAFF.